The clone carrying this TCR beta chain appeared many times. Time point described: newly diagnosed GD, antithyroid drugs for less than 3 months. Extracted RNA from PBMCs served as the source of the TCR library. The data are from a study of regulatory T cells in long-lasting Graves disease. The CDR3 contains 13 residues. V dropped 1 base and J dropped 5 bases, with 9 bases sitting between them. In germline, CDR1 is SGHTA, CDR2 FQGTGA. iRepertoire HTBI primers and Arm-PCR of CDR3 regions built TCR beta libraries. Authors' analysis steps: Identification across samples found approximately 60 TRBV and approximately 15 TRBJ segments. TCRdb re-called the multiplex PCR reads with MiXCR, one entry per CDR3 protein. TCRdb's processing, not the authors' own work, is the source of the V and J calls. Seen here are 400,000 to 550,000 distinct CDR3 sequences, approximately 16% observed once, and the top ten hold approximately 12%.

These same data were also listed under a study on T cells in Graves' hyperthyroidism and ophthalmopathy. Per that study: Uncontrolled infections, other autoimmune diseases, pregnancy or lactation led to exclusion of patients.

This receptor was identified in a woman aged 25 to 39 with Graves disease. V and J are TRBV7-3 and TRBJ2-7; D is unresolved. The material was peripheral blood mononuclear cells (PBMCs), obtained at new diagnosis, from a patient treated with antithyroid drugs. CDR3 in DNA: TGTGCCAGCAGCTTAAAGGGTAGCAACGAGCAGTACTTC. Amino acid sequence: CASSLKGSNEQYF.